These T cell receptor beta chains were read from a single sample in a study of T cell responses to AZD1222 COVID-19 vaccine. Sequencing was performed with immunoSEQ multiplex PCR; in TCRdb, only in-frame clones are kept and a portion is missing. The table includes roughly 45,000 clones, over 80% detected once. Sequenced here: peripheral blood, sampled 28 days after the second AZD1222 dose. The receptors derive from an adult who received the AZD1222 COVID-19 vaccine. The CDR3 runs from the conserved cysteine through the conserved F or W. A D gene is named only where the DNA matches it firmly. Not all rows give a size; the values are once, few, many and, for expanded clones, a class.

CDR3 protein	CDR3 DNA	J gene	clone size	V gene	D gene	CDR3 length
CASSSLRAGETQYF	TGTGCCAGCAGTTCATTGAGGGCAGGAGAGACCCAGTACTTC	TRBJ2-5	-	TRBV6-5	-	14
CASGAGTEAFF	TGTGCCAGCGGAGCGGGGACTGAAGCTTTCTTT	TRBJ1-1	-	TRBV3-1/TRBV3-2	-	11
CASSLFGGGYGYTF	TGTGCCAGCAGTTTATTTGGGGGCGGCTATGGCTACACCTTC	TRBJ1-2	-	TRBV27	-	14
CASSPRLGEQYF	TGTGCCAGCAGCCCACGCCTGGGGGAGCAGTACTTC	TRBJ2-7	-	TRBV7-2	-	12
CSVVRGEAFF	TGCAGCGTTGTTCGGGGGGAGGCTTTCTTT	TRBJ1-1	-	TRBV29-1	-	10
CASSFKQGNSPLHF	TGCGCCAGCAGCTTTAAACAGGGGAATTCACCCCTCCACTTT	TRBJ1-6	once	TRBV5-1	TRBD1	14
CATSRGELNSPLHF	TGTGCCACCAGCAGGGGGGAATTAAATTCACCCCTCCACTTT	TRBJ1-6	-	TRBV15	-	14
CASSFDVNTEAFF	TGTGCTAGCAGCTTCGACGTGAACACTGAAGCTTTCTTT	TRBJ1-1	-	TRBV7-7	-	13
CASTLRGITREQYF	TGTGCCAGCACCTTGCGGGGTATCACACGGGAGCAGTACTTC	TRBJ2-7	few	TRBV28	-	14
CASSATGINEQYF	TGCGCCAGCAGCGCGACAGGGATCAACGAGCAGTACTTC	TRBJ2-7	-	TRBV5-1	TRBD1	13
CASSIGGTEKRPFF	TGTGCCAGCAGTATCGGCGGGACAGAAAAACGTCCTTTCTTT	TRBJ1-1	-	TRBV28	TRBD1	14
CSGDLNTEAFF	TGCAGCGGAGACCTGAACACTGAAGCTTTCTTT	TRBJ1-1	few	TRBV29-1	-	11
CASSELRVKGTEAFF	TGCGCCAGCAGTGAGCTTCGTGTGAAGGGGACTGAAGCTTTCTTT	TRBJ1-1	-	TRBV10-2	-	15
CASSPEGRSSYTF	TGTGCCAGCAGCCCTGAGGGACGCTCTTCCTACACCTTC	TRBJ1-2	-	TRBV7-9	-	13
CASSLVTGIEKLFF	TGTGCCAGCAGCTTGGTCACGGGGATAGAAAAACTGTTTTTT	TRBJ1-4	-	TRBV5-5	-	14
CASSSLDRGKSEAFF	TGTGCCAGCAGCTCGCTGGACAGGGGGAAGTCTGAAGCTTTCTTT	TRBJ1-1	-	TRBV11-2	TRBD1	15
CASSPPGQVISPLHF	TGTGCCAGCAGCCCACCGGGACAGGTCATATCACCCCTCCACTTT	TRBJ1-6	once	TRBV3-1/TRBV3-2	TRBD1	15
CASSTPGTGAYEQYF	TGTGCCAGTAGTACCCCTGGGACAGGGGCCTACGAGCAGTACTTC	TRBJ2-7	-	TRBV19	TRBD1	15
CASSIMGTVNTGELFF	TGTGCCAGCAGCATAATGGGGACGGTGAACACCGGGGAGCTGTTTTTT	TRBJ2-2	few	TRBV2	-	16
CASSLRGGFQPQHF	TGTGCCAGCAGTTTGAGAGGGGGCTTCCAGCCCCAGCATTTT	TRBJ1-5	-	TRBV28	TRBD1	14
CASTSTGTVNTEAFF	TGTGCCAGCACCAGTACCGGGACAGTGAACACTGAAGCTTTCTTT	TRBJ1-1	-	TRBV2	TRBD1	15
CAWGPEGNVNSPLHF	TGTGCCTGGGGACCGGAAGGAAACGTTAATTCACCCCTCCACTTT	TRBJ1-6	few	TRBV30	-	15
CASSHGQGTQPQHF	TGTGCCAGCAGCCATGGACAGGGGACTCAGCCCCAGCATTTT	TRBJ1-5	-	TRBV3-1/TRBV3-2	TRBD1	14
CAVRNRGSNTGELFF	TGTGCCGTTCGAAACCGGGGCTCGAACACCGGGGAGCTGTTTTTT	TRBJ2-2	-	TRBV6-5	-	15
CASRQGAGTEAFF	TGTGCCAGTAGACAGGGGGCGGGCACTGAAGCTTTCTTT	TRBJ1-1	-	TRBV5-5	TRBD1	13
CASSVQQGLGETQYF	TGCGCCAGCAGCGTCCAACAGGGACTAGGGGAGACCCAGTACTTC	TRBJ2-5	-	TRBV5-1	TRBD2	15
CASSPGTEIFYGYTF	TGCGCCAGCAGCCCCGGGACAGAGATTTTCTATGGCTACACCTTC	TRBJ1-2	few	TRBV5-1	TRBD1	15
CASSPDNNYGYTF	TGTGCCAGTAGTCCAGACAATAACTATGGCTACACCTTC	TRBJ1-2	-	TRBV19	-	13
CATSRSDQAFF	TGTGCCACCAGCAGGTCAGATCAAGCTTTCTTT	TRBJ1-1	-	TRBV15	-	11
CASSGGRYTEAFF	TGTGCCAGTAGTGGCGGGAGGTACACTGAAGCTTTCTTT	TRBJ1-1	-	TRBV19	-	13
CASSRTGYEQYF	TGTGCCAGCAGCCGGACGGGCTACGAGCAGTACTTC	TRBJ2-7	few	TRBV7-9	-	12
CLEGEMNTEAFF	TGTTTAGAGGGAGAGATGAACACTGAAGCTTTCTTT	TRBJ1-1	-	TRBV5-5	-	12
CASSAGTVYGYTF	TGCGCCAGCAGTGCAGGGACTGTCTATGGCTACACCTTC	TRBJ1-2	-	TRBV10-2	-	13
CASSLTGPTTGELFF	TGCGCCAGCAGCCTCACGGGTCCGACCACCGGGGAGCTGTTTTTT	TRBJ2-2	-	TRBV5-1	-	15
CASRKGTGKWDTQYF	TGTGCCAGTAGGAAGGGGACAGGAAAGTGGGATACGCAGTATTTT	TRBJ2-3	-	TRBV19	TRBD1	15
CAWSVTQGAGELFF	TGTGCCTGGAGTGTAACCCAGGGGGCCGGGGAGCTGTTTTTT	TRBJ2-2	once	TRBV30	TRBD1	14
CASSKKSHRGLSYNEQFF	TGTGCCAGCAGCAAAAAATCTCACAGGGGACTCTCCTACAATGAGCAGTTCTTC	TRBJ2-1	few	TRBV21-1	-	18
CASSLDWGRYQETQYF	TGTGCCAGCAGCTTAGATTGGGGTCGGTATCAAGAGACCCAGTACTTC	TRBJ2-5	-	TRBV7-9	-	16
CASSRNPWGQPQHF	TGTGCTAGCAGCAGAAATCCCTGGGGTCAGCCCCAGCATTTT	TRBJ1-5	-	TRBV7-7	-	14
CASSRPQETQYF	TGTGCCAGCAGCCGCCCCCAAGAGACCCAGTACTTC	TRBJ2-5	-	TRBV7-9	-	12
CASSLDRTGNTGELFF	TGTGCCAGCAGCTTAGACCGGACAGGGAACACCGGGGAGCTGTTTTTT	TRBJ2-2	-	TRBV7-9	TRBD1	16
CASSYSPLTREQFF	TGTGCCAGCAGTTACTCTCCCCTGACCCGTGAGCAGTTCTTC	TRBJ2-1	-	TRBV6-2/TRBV6-3	-	14
CASSLALAAGELFF	TGCGCCAGCAGCTTGGCACTAGCGGCCGGGGAGCTGTTTTTT	TRBJ2-2	-	TRBV5-1	TRBD2	14
CASSLVPGGNTGELFF	TGTGCCAGCAGCTTGGTCCCAGGGGGAAACACCGGGGAGCTGTTTTTT	TRBJ2-2	-	TRBV5-5	TRBD1	16
CATSLRTSGFYEQYF	TGTGCCACCAGCTTAAGGACTAGCGGGTTCTACGAGCAGTACTTC	TRBJ2-7	-	TRBV15	TRBD2	15
CASSFVRAETQYF	TGCGCCAGCAGCTTCGTCAGGGCTGAGACCCAGTACTTC	TRBJ2-5	-	TRBV5-1	-	13
CASSELAGGLNEQFF	TGTGCCAGCAGTGAACTGGCAGGGGGCCTAAATGAGCAGTTCTTC	TRBJ2-1	-	TRBV2	TRBD1	15
CASSFSGQETQYF	TGTGCCAGCAGCTTTAGCGGACAAGAGACCCAGTACTTC	TRBJ2-5	-	TRBV7-2	-	13
CASRSEVDTQYF	TGTGCCAGCAGGTCAGAGGTCGATACGCAGTATTTT	TRBJ2-3	-	TRBV6-5	-	12
CASRKQSPSHYEQYF	TGCGCCAGCAGAAAACAGAGCCCGAGCCACTACGAGCAGTACTTC	TRBJ2-7	-	TRBV5-1	-	15
CASSQDNAVSGNTIYF	TGTGCCAGCAGCCAAGATAACGCAGTCTCTGGAAACACCATATATTTT	TRBJ1-3	-	TRBV4-2	-	16
CASSPTGGIGNTIYF	TGTGCCAGCTCACCAACGGGGGGAATTGGAAACACCATATATTTT	TRBJ1-3	once	TRBV18	-	15
CASSQIGRDRGRDGYTF	TGCGCCAGCAGCCAGATCGGCCGGGACAGGGGGCGAGATGGCTACACCTTC	TRBJ1-2	once	TRBV5-1	TRBD1	17
CASSKWPQHF	TGTGCCAGCAGCAAATGGCCCCAGCATTTT	TRBJ1-5	-	TRBV21-1	-	10
CASSLARGGETQYF	TGCGCCAGCAGCTTGGCCAGGGGGGGAGAGACCCAGTACTTC	TRBJ2-5	-	TRBV5-1	-	14
CASSLAGGSVDTQYF	TGTGCCAGCAGCTTGGCAGGGGGTTCGGTAGATACGCAGTATTTT	TRBJ2-3	-	TRBV7-3	TRBD1	15
CASSPQGASAGYTF	TGTGCCAGCAGCCCCCAGGGGGCGAGTGCAGGCTACACCTTC	TRBJ1-2	-	TRBV7-8	TRBD1	14
CASSQPGQGLYQPQHF	TGCGCCAGCAGCCAGCCGGGACAGGGGCTCTATCAGCCCCAGCATTTT	TRBJ1-5	once	TRBV4-1	TRBD1	16